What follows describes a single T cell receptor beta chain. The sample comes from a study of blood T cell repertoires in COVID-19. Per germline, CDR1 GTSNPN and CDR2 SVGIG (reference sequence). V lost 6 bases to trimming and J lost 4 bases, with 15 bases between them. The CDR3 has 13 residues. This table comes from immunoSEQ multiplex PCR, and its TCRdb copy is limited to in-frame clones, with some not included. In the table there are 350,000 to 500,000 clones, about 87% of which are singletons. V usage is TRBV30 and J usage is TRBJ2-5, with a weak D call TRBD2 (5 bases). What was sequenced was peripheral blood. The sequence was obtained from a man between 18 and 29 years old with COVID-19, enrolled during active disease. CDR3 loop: CACSTRRLETQYF. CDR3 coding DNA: TGTGCCTGTTCGACAAGGAGGTTAGAGACCCAGTACTTC.